These T cell receptor beta chains were read from a single sample in a study of identifying expanded T cells in peripheral blood. Only in-frame clones appear in the TCRdb table, and some are missing; sequencing was by immunoSEQ multiplex PCR. The sample holds approximately 92,000 clones, approximately 81% seen once. The material sequenced was blood. Receptors were obtained from a person aged 18 to 75 in good health. The CDR3 runs from the conserved cysteine through the conserved F or W. The D gene is left open where the match is weak. Clone size is shown for a subset of rows, as once, few, many or a class of expanded clone.

cdr3_aa | cdr3_nt | clone_size | v_call | cdr3_length | d_call | j_call
CASSHPIPDIGRNTIYF | TGCGCCAGCAGCCACCCCATCCCGGACATAGGGAGAAACACCATATATTTT | once | TRBV4-1 | 17 | - | TRBJ1-3
CAWSVLGQGVDGYTF | TGTGCCTGGAGTGTATTGGGACAGGGTGTCGACGGCTACACCTTC | - | TRBV30 | 15 | TRBD1 | TRBJ1-2
CASSVTSGPKAEAFF | TGTGCCAGCAGCGTAACATCGGGACCCAAAGCTGAAGCTTTCTTT | - | TRBV7-9 | 15 | - | TRBJ1-1
CASSSDSLGFEAFF | TGTGCCAGCAGCTCTGATAGTTTAGGGTTTGAAGCTTTCTTT | - | TRBV7-8 | 14 | - | TRBJ1-1
CAWSTNGGRAQYF | TGTGCCTGGAGTACAAACGGGGGACGGGCGCAGTATTTT | - | TRBV30 | 13 | - | TRBJ2-3
CAWSRDSRTEKLFF | TGTGCCTGGAGTCGGGACAGCCGAACAGAAAAACTGTTTTTT | - | TRBV30 | 14 | TRBD1 | TRBJ1-4
CASSPAGAVFSPYGYTF | TGTGCCAGCAGCCCTGCCGGGGCCGTCTTTTCACCCTATGGCTACACCTTC | - | TRBV10-3 | 17 | - | TRBJ1-2
CASSSTGIGGYTF | TGTGCCAGCAGCTCAACAGGGATTGGCGGCTACACCTTC | - | TRBV7-2 | 13 | - | TRBJ1-2
CASSFGARWREQYF | TGTGCCAGCAGCTTCGGGGCGCGATGGCGCGAGCAGTACTTC | - | TRBV5-4 | 14 | - | TRBJ2-7
CASSYGFYGYTF | TGTGCCAGCAGTTACGGGTTCTATGGCTACACCTTC | - | TRBV6-5 | 12 | - | TRBJ1-2
CASSVLESGINEAFF | TGTGCCAGCTCCGTCCTCGAGTCAGGAATAAATGAAGCTTTCTTT | - | TRBV6-5 | 15 | - | TRBJ1-1
CASSIRGPNQPQHF | TGTGCCAGTAGTATAAGGGGGCCCAATCAGCCCCAGCATTTT | - | TRBV19 | 14 | TRBD1 | TRBJ1-5
CASSQVALRNTIYF | TGCGCCAGCAGCCAAGTCGCCCTTAGAAACACCATATATTTT | - | TRBV4-3 | 14 | - | TRBJ1-3
CASSPPLAGADTQYF | TGTGCCAGCTCACCACCACTAGCGGGGGCAGATACGCAGTATTTT | - | TRBV18 | 15 | TRBD2 | TRBJ2-3
CASSRGQVYGYTF | TGTGCCAGCAGCCGGGGACAAGTCTATGGCTACACCTTC | - | TRBV5-4 | 13 | - | TRBJ1-2